This T cell receptor (beta chain) comes out of a study of blood T cell repertoires in COVID-19. Study context: Samples representing acute and convalescent COVID-19 were sourced from the United States, Italy and Spain. The cDNA or gDNA used as material had been derived from T cells, B-cell-depleted T cells, or PBMCs.

The repertoire was sequenced with immunoSEQ multiplex PCR; TCRdb's copy has only in-frame clones and lacks some. The repertoire holds around 200,000 clones, 80% seen once, with 5.5% in the top ten. The V gene's germline CDR1 is SGHTA and CDR2 FQGNSA. The trim removed 2 bases at V and 4 bases at J, leaving 6 bases unmatched. The CDR3 has 15 residues. The V call is TRBV7-2, the J call TRBJ2-7, with 9 bases aligning to TRBD1. This clonotype originated in a woman aged 70-85 years with acute or convalescent COVID-19. Sequencing used peripheral blood. CDR3 DNA: TGTGCCAGCAGCTTATTAGGGACAGGGCTTTACGAGCAGTACTTC. This translates into CASSLLGTGLYEQYF.